Following are 25 T cell receptor beta chains from one sample sequenced in a study of identical twins (dated by TCRdb to 2016 to 2017). Receptor amplification or capture employed 5' RACE. TCRdb records Illumina HiSeq 2000 as the sequencer. TCRdb reanalyzed the raw reads on its own, using fastp at Q25 for trimming and MiXCR for clone calling, and kept in-frame beta chains. CDR3 protein sequences are deduplicated, and each keeps its most common genes and DNA. Within this sample are 230,000 or so distinct CDR3 sequences, with around 8.3% of them counted one time only. The top ten clones comprise approximately 3% of the sample. The same sample was also used in a study of yellow fever vaccine responses in identical twins.

The sample comprised CD8+ T cells sorted from blood. The receptor set was obtained from a woman aged 18-35 years in good health.

The rearrangement joins TRBV12-3 or TRBV12-4 to TRBJ2-7; unclear D gene. Trimming stripped 3 bases from V and 5 bases from J, with 14 bases between. This CDR3 has 14 residues. The CDR3 region has the DNA TGTGCCAGCAGTTTCCCCCCTCCTGCGGACGAGCAGTACTTC. Its protein product is CASSFPPPADEQYF.

This clonotype appeared a few times. The V and J genes are TRBV7-3 and TRBJ1-1; possible D gene TRBD1, 6 bases. CDR3 length equals 15 residues. V was shortened by 1 base and J by 1 base, with 10 bases between the two germline ends. Germline values: CDR1 SGHTA, CDR2 FQGTGA. The DNA of the CDR3 is TGTGCCAGCAGCTTAATAGGGGGGCCGAACACTGAAGCTTTCTTT. Protein sequence: CASSLIGGPNTEAFF. Full variable domain (outside the CDR3, taken from reference TRBV7-3 and TRBJ1-1): GAGVSQTPSNKVTEKGKYVELRCDPISGHTALYWYRQSLGQGPEFLIYFQGTGAADDSGLPNDRFFAVRPEGSVSTLKIQRTERGDSAVYLCASSLIGGPNTEAFFGQGTRLTVV.

This clonotype has at least ten counts. One end of the junction does not line up with germline, which may come from a read error. The V call is TRBV4-1, the J call TRBJ2-7; 7 bases agree with TRBD1. The germline CDR1 and CDR2 sequences are MGHRA and YSYEKL. The CDR3 loop spans 14 amino acids. The CDR3 protein is CASSQGDSSYEQYF. Here the CDR3 DNA reads TGTGCCAGCAGCCAGGGGGACAGCTCCTACGAGCAGTACTTC.

The chain joins TRBV24-1 to TRBJ2-2, with 9 bases matching TRBD2. CDR1 KGHDR and CDR2 SFDVKD come from the germline V gene. V dropped 11 bases and J dropped 1; count of bases not matched to a gene: 16. The length of the CDR3 is 18 residues. This CDR3 is CASDLPAGGPVNTGELFF. The CDR3 coding sequence is TGTGCCAGTGATTTGCCCGCGGGAGGGCCAGTGAACACCGGGGAGCTGTTTTTT.

The rearrangement joins TRBV27 to TRBJ2-7; TRBD2 is a possible D gene (6 bases). The germline CDR1 and CDR2 sequences are MNHEY and SMNVEV (reference sequence). Between the trimmed V and J ends, which lost 2 bases and 6 bases, there was a span of 17 bases. This CDR3 contains 15 residues. DNA of the CDR3: TGTGCCAGCAGTTTACGACTAGGCGGCGCGGGCGAGCAGTACTTC. This codes for CASSLRLGGAGEQYF.

Only a few counts were recorded for this clonotype. The gene calls are TRBV5-1 and TRBJ2-1; D is unresolved. The length of the CDR3 is 13 residues. Trimming cost V 5 bases and J 9 bases, with 15 bases left between them. Germline CDR1 SGHRS, CDR2 YFSETQ. CDR3 sequence (DNA): TGCGCCAGCAGATCCGGACCAGCACCTGAGCAGTTCTTC. Translation: CASRSGPAPEQFF.

This clonotype was seen at least ten times. This CDR3 reads CSVWISGRAIGELFF. CDR3 bases: TGCAGCGTGTGGATTAGCGGGAGGGCCATCGGGGAGCTGTTTTTT. The chain joins TRBV29-1 to TRBJ2-2; TRBD2 aligns across 11 bases. The CDR3 covers 15 residues. Germline assignment: CDR1 SQVTM and CDR2 ANQGSEA. V gave up 6 bases and J gave up 7 bases; unmatched junction bases: 10.

The chain links TRBV29-1 to TRBJ1-1; D gene ambiguous. The ends were cut back, 4 bases at V and 1 base at J, with 10 bases in the middle. Germline V gene data show CDR1 as SQVTM and CDR2 as ANQGSEA. The CDR3 length is 13 residues. The chain's CDR3 is CSVAEIPNTEAFF. The CDR3 DNA reads as TGCAGCGTTGCCGAGATTCCGAACACTGAAGCTTTCTTT.

Points on this clonotype: Since a much larger clone is just one base distant, this may be a read error. The chain joins TRBV3-1 to TRBJ2-1, with D perhaps matching TRBD1 (5 bases). The CDR3 is made up of 14 amino acids. Germline CDR1 reads LGHDT; CDR2 reads YNNKEL (reference sequence). The V and J ends lost 3 bases and 9 bases respectively, with 15 bases between them. The CDR3 nucleotides are TGTGCCAGCAGCCACAGCTTAGGGGTAGGTGAGCAGTTCTTC. Encoded protein: CASSHSLGVGEQFF.

The chain combines TRBV6-2 or TRBV6-3 with TRBJ2-5; 8 nucleotides line up with TRBD2. V shed 3 bases and J 5 bases; nucleotides not matched to a gene: 17. CDR3 size: 18 residues. CDR1 is MNHEY, CDR2 SVGEGT, per germline. CDR3 region: CASSYSPSRASGFETQYF. The CDR3 coding sequence is TGTGCCAGCAGTTATAGCCCCTCCCGGGCTAGCGGGTTCGAGACCCAGTACTTC.

This clonotype came up many times. This chain connects TRBV25-1 to TRBJ2-7; TRBD1 is a possible D gene (5 bases). The CDR3 is 15 residues long. Germline V gene sequence: CDR1 MGHDK, CDR2 SYGVNS. V lost 1 base and J 2 bases, leaving 12 bases between the germline ends. Here the CDR3 reads CASSEWGQDPYEQYF. For the CDR3, the DNA is TGTGCCAGCAGTGAATGGGGCCAGGACCCCTACGAGCAGTACTTC.

The sample holds many counts of this clonotype. J is TRBJ2-7 and V is TRBV29-1; no clear D gene. The germline CDR1 and CDR2 sequences are SQVTM and ANQGSEA. V shed 2 bases and J shed 2 bases, with 7 bases lying between them. The length of the CDR3 is 12 residues. DNA of the CDR3: TGCAGCGTTGAATCGGTGGCCTACGAGCAGTACTTC. Translated, it gives CSVESVAYEQYF.

The V call is TRBV4-3, the J call TRBJ2-2, with D uncertain. This CDR3 is 16 amino acids long. CDR1 LGHNA and CDR2 YSLEER come from the germline V gene. V lost 0 bases to trimming and J lost 6 bases, with 14 bases between them. The CDR3 here is CASSQDRQPTSGELFF. Here the CDR3 DNA reads TGCGCCAGCAGCCAAGATAGGCAGCCTACATCCGGGGAGCTGTTTTTT.

This clonotype was recorded at least ten times. This CDR3 reads CASSHLLNNEQFF. The CDR3 DNA sequence: TGTGCCAGCAGCCATCTTTTAAACAATGAGCAGTTCTTC. The chain couples TRBV3-1 to TRBJ2-1; no definite D call. V shed 3 bases and J shed 5 bases, with 8 bases lying between them. The CDR3 sequence is 13 residues long. From germline, CDR1 is LGHDT and CDR2 YNNKEL (reference sequence).

This clonotype was recorded a few times. The V call is TRBV6-4, the J call TRBJ2-1; 11 bases are a match to TRBD2. The CDR3 covers 16 residues. Trimming took 3 bases from V and 4 from J; bases not matched to a gene: 5. Looked up from germline, CDR1 is MRHNA and CDR2 is SNTAGT. The CDR3 spells CASSDTSGGSYNEQFF. CDR3 bases: TGTGCCAGCAGTGATACTAGCGGGGGCTCTTACAATGAGCAGTTCTTC.

This chain joins TRBV24-1 and TRBJ2-2; weak D call: TRBD1 (6 bases). Trimming removed 4 bases from V and 3 bases from J, with 14 bases in between. The CDR3 has 16 amino acids. Germline lookup yields CDR1 KGHDR and CDR2 SFDVKD. CDR3 in DNA: TGTGCCACCAGTGAAATGGGGGCAATGGACACCGGGGAGCTGTTTTTT. This codes for CATSEMGAMDTGELFF.

In its sample, this clonotype was seen a few times. This chain connects TRBV4-1 to TRBJ2-7; D gene ambiguous. The V gene lost 0 bases and the J gene lost 6 bases, with 9 bases spanning the gap. CDR3 size: 13 residues. The V gene's germline CDR1 is MGHRA and CDR2 YSYEKL. The CDR3 sequence is CASSQDPLSEQYF. CDR3 nucleotide sequence: TGCGCCAGCAGCCAAGATCCCCTTTCCGAGCAGTACTTC.

V is TRBV15 and J is TRBJ2-7; 7 bases agree with TRBD2. With V trimmed by 0 bases and J by 6 bases, 5 bases remained unmatched. CDR3 size: 14 residues. Germline V CDR1 and CDR2: LNHNV, YYDKDF (reference sequence). CDR3 in amino acids: CATSRDVGGGEQYF. CDR3 nucleotide sequence: TGTGCCACCAGCAGAGACGTGGGCGGGGGCGAGCAGTACTTC.

The V gene is TRBV20-1, the J gene TRBJ2-3, with 9 bases that match TRBD2. Germline lookup yields CDR1 DFQATT and CDR2 SNEGSKA (reference sequence). J gave up 5 bases and V 0 bases, and 6 bases lay outside the gene matches. The CDR3 runs 15 residues. The CDR3 coding sequence is TGCAGTGCTAGAGATTGGGATAGCGGGGGAGATACGCAGTATTTT. Translating gives CSARDWDSGGDTQYF.

This clonotype was observed a few times. This sequence joins TRBV29-1 and TRBJ2-1, with D hard to call. CDR1 and CDR2 (germline): SQVTM, ANQGSEA. The CDR3 covers 13 residues. Deletions cut 4 bases from V and 4 bases from J, with 11 bases between. CDR3 in amino acids: CSVVVQTYNEQFF. DNA for the CDR3: TGCAGCGTTGTTGTGCAAACTTACAATGAGCAGTTCTTC.

The chain is built from TRBV15 and TRBJ2-6; D assignment may be TRBD1 or TRBD2 (6 bases each). With 3 bases removed from V and 2 bases from J, the gap between germline ends came to 11 bases. Germline loops: CDR1 LNHNV, CDR2 YYDKDF (reference sequence). This CDR3 spans 16 amino acids. CDR3 sequence reads: CATSRTGGTGANVLTF. CDR3 sequence (DNA): TGTGCCACCAGCAGGACCGGGGGCACTGGGGCCAACGTCCTGACTTTC.

The chain has TRBV2 and TRBJ2-1; the match to TRBD2 covers 10 bases. V was pared by 7 bases and J by 4 bases, with 7 bases of the junction left unmatched. Germline V gene sequence: CDR1 SNHLY, CDR2 FYNNEI. This CDR3 is built from 15 residues. The CDR3 bases are TGTGCCAGCATAGCGGGGGGCGTCTCTTACAATGAGCAGTTCTTC. Amino acids: CASIAGGVSYNEQFF.

This clonotype appeared many times. The V and J genes are TRBV24-1 and TRBJ2-5; possible D gene TRBD2, 5 bases. V lost 1 base, J lost 3 bases, and 8 bases lay in between. The CDR3 totals 14 residues. From germline, CDR1 is KGHDR and CDR2 SFDVKD. The DNA of the CDR3 is TGTGCCACCAGTGATTTCGGAGGAGAAGAGACCCAGTACTTC. This sequence encodes CATSDFGGEETQYF.

In this sample, this clonotype turned up many times. The chain has TRBV6-4 and TRBJ2-1; 9 bases are shared with TRBD2. The CDR3 sequence is 16 residues long. Trimming cost V 0 bases and J 0 bases; bases outside gene matches: 0. CDR1 is MRHNA and CDR2 is SNTAGT in the germline V gene. The CDR3 protein is CASSDSTSGSYNEQFF. CDR3 bases: TGTGCCAGCAGTGACTCGACTAGCGGCTCCTACAATGAGCAGTTCTTC.

This clonotype was found a few times. V and J are TRBV6-1 and TRBJ2-7; D perhaps matches TRBD2 (5 bases). CDR1 is MNHNS and CDR2 is SASEGT in the germline V gene. Trimming removed 6 bases from V and 0 bases from J, with 12 bases in between. This CDR3 is 14 amino acids long. CDR3: CASRVRGLSYEQYF. The CDR3, as DNA: TGTGCCAGCAGAGTAAGAGGACTCTCCTACGAGCAGTACTTC.